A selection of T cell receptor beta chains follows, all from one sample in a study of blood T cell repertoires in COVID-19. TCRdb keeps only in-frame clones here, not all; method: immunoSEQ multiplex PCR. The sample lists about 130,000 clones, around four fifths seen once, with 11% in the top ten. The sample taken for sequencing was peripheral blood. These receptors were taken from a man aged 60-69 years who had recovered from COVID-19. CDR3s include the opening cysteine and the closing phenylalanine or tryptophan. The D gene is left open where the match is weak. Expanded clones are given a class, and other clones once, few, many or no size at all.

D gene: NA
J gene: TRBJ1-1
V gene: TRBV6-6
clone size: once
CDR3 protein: CASSEGRGGFEAFF
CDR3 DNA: TGTGCCAGCAGTGAGGGCAGGGGCGGGTTTGAAGCTTTCTTT

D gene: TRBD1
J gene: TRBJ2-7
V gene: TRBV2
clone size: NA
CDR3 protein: CASIPHPGQGSYEQYF
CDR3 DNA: TGTGCCAGCATTCCTCACCCGGGACAGGGGTCCTACGAGCAGTACTTC

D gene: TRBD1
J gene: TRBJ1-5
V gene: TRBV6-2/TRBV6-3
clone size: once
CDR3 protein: CASSYPRTGPNQPQHF
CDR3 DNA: TGTGCCAGCAGTTACCCCAGGACAGGCCCCAATCAGCCCCAGCATTTT

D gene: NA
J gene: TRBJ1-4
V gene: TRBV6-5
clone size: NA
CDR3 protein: CASSLGQSEKLFF
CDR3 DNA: TGTGCCAGCAGTTTAGGACAGAGTGAAAAACTGTTTTTT

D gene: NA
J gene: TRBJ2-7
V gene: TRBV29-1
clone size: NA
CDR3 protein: CSVVGTGPSYEQYF
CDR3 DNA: TGCAGCGTTGTAGGAACAGGACCTTCCTACGAGCAGTACTTC

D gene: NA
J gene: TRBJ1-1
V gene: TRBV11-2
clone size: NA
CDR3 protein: CASSLYQATEAFF
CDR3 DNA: TGTGCCAGCAGCTTGTACCAGGCCACTGAAGCTTTCTTT

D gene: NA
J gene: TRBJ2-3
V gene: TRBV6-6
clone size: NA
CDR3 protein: CASSLLQGRGTDTQYF
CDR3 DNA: TGTGCCAGCAGCTTACTTCAGGGGAGGGGGACAGATACGCAGTATTTT

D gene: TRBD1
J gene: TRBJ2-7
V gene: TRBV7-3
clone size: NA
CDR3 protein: CASSPGTGVEQYF
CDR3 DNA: TGTGCCAGCAGCCCCGGGACAGGGGTCGAGCAGTACTTC

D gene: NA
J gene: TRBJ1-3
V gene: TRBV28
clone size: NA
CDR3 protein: CASSLATTFFGNTIYF
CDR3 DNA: TGTGCCAGCAGTTTGGCGACAACATTTTTCGGAAACACCATATATTTT

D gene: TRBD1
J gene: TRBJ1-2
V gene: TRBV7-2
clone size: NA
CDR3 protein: CASSSSGGLYGYTF
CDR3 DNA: TGTGCCAGCAGCTCGTCAGGGGGTCTTTATGGCTACACCTTC

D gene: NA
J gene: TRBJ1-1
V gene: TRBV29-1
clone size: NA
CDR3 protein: CTSEDSKTEAFF
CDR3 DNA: TGCACCTCGGAGGATAGTAAGACTGAAGCTTTCTTT

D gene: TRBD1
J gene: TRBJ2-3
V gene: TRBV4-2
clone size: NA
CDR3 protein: CASSQVGRQGSSDTQYF
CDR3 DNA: TGTGCCAGCAGCCAAGTAGGTCGACAGGGGAGTTCAGATACGCAGTATTTT

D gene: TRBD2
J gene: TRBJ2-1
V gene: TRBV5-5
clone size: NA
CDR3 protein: CASSLVASGGAVEQFF
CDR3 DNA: TGTGCCAGCAGCTTGGTCGCTAGCGGGGGGGCAGTTGAGCAGTTCTTC

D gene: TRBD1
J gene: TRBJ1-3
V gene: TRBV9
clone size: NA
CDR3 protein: CASSARQGPGNTIYF
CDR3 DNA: TGTGCCAGCAGCGCCCGACAGGGACCCGGAAACACCATATATTTT

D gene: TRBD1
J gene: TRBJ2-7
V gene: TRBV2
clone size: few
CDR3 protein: CASTGTGYEQYF
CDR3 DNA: TGTGCCAGTACCGGGACAGGTTACGAGCAGTACTTC

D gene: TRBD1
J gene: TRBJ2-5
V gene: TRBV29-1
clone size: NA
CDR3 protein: CSVSRTGSVETQYF
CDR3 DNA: TGCAGCGTTAGCCGGACAGGGAGTGTAGAGACCCAGTACTTC

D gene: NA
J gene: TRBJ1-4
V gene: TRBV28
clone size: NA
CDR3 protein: CASRPGGATNEKLFF
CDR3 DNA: TGTGCCAGCAGGCCCGGGGGTGCAACTAATGAAAAACTGTTTTTT

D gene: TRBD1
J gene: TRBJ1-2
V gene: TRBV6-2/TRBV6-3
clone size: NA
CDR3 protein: CASSSPPGQGRNYGYTF
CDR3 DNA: TGTGCCAGCAGTTCCCCGCCGGGACAGGGGAGAAACTATGGCTACACCTTC

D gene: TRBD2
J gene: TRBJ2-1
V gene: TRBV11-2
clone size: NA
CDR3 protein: CASSFSSGSNEQFF
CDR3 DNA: TGTGCCAGCAGCTTCTCTAGCGGGAGCAATGAGCAGTTCTTC

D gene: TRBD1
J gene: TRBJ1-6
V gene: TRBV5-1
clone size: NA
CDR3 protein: CASSLTGVKLYNSPLHF
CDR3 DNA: TGCGCCAGCAGCTTAACAGGGGTAAAACTCTATAATTCACCCCTCCACTTT

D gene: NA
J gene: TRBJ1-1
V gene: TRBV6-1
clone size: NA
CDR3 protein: CASSDRSGTEAFF
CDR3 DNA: TGTGCCAGCAGTGACCGATCAGGCACTGAAGCTTTCTTT

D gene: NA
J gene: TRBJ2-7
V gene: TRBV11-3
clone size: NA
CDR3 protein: CASSLGPGGKGCEQYF
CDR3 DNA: TGTGCCAGCAGCTTAGGGCCAGGGGGGAAAGGCTGCGAGCAGTACTTC

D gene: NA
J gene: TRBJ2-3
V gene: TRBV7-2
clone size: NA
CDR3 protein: CASSFQQGTQYF
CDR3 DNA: TGTGCCAGCAGCTTCCAACAGGGTACGCAGTATTTT

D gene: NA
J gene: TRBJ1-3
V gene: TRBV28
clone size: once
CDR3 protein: CASTVGRAAGNTIYF
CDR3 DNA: TGTGCCAGCACAGTCGGCAGGGCGGCGGGAAACACCATATATTTT

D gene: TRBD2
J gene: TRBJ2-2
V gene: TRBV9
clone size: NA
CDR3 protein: CASSLWTSGNTGELFF
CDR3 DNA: TGTGCCAGCAGCCTGTGGACTAGCGGGAACACCGGGGAGCTGTTTTTT

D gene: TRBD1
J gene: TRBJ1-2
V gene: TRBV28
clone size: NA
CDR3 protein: CASGDSKLINYGYTF
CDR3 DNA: TGTGCCAGCGGGGACAGCAAACTGATCAACTATGGCTACACCTTC

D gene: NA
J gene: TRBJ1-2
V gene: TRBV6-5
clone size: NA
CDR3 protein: CASSYSTDSDGYTF
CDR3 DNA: TGTGCCAGCAGTTACTCGACGGACAGCGATGGCTACACCTTC

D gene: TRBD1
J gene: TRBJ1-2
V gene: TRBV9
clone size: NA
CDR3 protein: CASSRTGYNYGYTF
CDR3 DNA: TGTGCCAGCAGTAGGACAGGGTATAACTATGGCTACACCTTC

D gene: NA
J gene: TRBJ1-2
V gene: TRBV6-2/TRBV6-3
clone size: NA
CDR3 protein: CASSYGGGYTF
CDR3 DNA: TGTGCCAGCAGTTACGGGGGCGGCTACACCTTC

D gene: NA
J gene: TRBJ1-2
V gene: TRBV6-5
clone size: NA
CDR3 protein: CASSLDRRLANYGYTF
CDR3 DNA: TGTGCCAGCAGTTTAGACAGGCGGTTAGCTAACTATGGCTACACCTTC

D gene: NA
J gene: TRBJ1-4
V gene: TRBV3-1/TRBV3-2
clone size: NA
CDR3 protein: CASSQPRGRGDEKLFF
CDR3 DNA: TGTGCCAGCAGCCAACCCCGCGGCAGGGGAGATGAAAAACTGTTTTTT

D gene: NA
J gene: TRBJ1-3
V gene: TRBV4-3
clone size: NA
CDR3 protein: CASSHKATGNTIYF
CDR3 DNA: TGCGCCAGCAGCCATAAAGCTACTGGAAACACCATATATTTT

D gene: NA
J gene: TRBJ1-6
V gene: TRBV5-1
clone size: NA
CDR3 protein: CASSLPGDNSPLHF
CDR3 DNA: TGCGCCAGCAGCTTGCCAGGGGACAATTCACCCCTCCACTTT

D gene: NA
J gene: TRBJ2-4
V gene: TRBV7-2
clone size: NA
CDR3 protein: CASSPGQNQFLAKNIQYF
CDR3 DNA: TGTGCCAGCAGCCCCGGACAGAATCAATTTCTAGCCAAAAACATTCAGTACTTC

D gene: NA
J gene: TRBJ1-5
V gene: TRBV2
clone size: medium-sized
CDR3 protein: CASSEARSNQPQHF
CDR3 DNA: TGTGCCAGCAGTGAAGCGCGTAGCAATCAGCCCCAGCATTTT

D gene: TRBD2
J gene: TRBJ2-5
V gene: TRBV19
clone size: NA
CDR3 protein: CASSLSGGRGAQYF
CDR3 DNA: TGTGCCAGTAGTCTTTCTGGCGGTCGGGGGGCCCAGTACTTC

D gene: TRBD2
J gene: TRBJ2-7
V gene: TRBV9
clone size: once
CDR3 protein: CASSEGLAVYSYEQYF
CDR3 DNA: TGTGCCAGCAGCGAGGGACTAGCGGTTTACTCCTACGAGCAGTACTTC

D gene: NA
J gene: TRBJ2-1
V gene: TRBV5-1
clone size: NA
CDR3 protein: CASSTKRDEQFF
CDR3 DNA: TGCGCCAGCAGCACAAAACGGGATGAGCAGTTCTTC

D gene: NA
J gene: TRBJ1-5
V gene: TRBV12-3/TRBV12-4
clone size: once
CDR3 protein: CASSYRANQPQHF
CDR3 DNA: TGTGCCAGCAGTTACAGGGCAAATCAGCCCCAGCATTTT

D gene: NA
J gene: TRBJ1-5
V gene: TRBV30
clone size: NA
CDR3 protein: CAWSVGSSNQPQHF
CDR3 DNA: TGTGCCTGGAGTGTGGGCAGTAGCAATCAGCCCCAGCATTTT

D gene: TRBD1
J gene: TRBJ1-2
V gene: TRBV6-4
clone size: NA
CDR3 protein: CASMGQGAGYGYTF
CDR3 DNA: TGTGCCAGCATGGGCCAGGGGGCGGGCTATGGCTACACCTTC

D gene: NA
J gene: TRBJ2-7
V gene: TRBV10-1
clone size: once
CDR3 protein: CASSETLVRGDYEQYF
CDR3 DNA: TGCGCCAGCAGTGAGACCTTAGTTCGCGGGGACTACGAGCAGTACTTC

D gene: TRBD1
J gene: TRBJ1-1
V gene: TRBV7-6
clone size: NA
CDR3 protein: CASSLDRGQSTEAFF
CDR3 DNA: TGTGCCAGCAGCCTGGACAGGGGGCAGAGCACTGAAGCTTTCTTT

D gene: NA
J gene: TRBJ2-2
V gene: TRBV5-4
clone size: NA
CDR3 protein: CASSSDPSGYTGELFF
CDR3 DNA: TGTGCCAGCAGCTCGGACCCCAGCGGGTACACCGGGGAGCTGTTTTTT

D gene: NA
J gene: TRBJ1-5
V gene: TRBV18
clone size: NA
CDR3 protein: CASSPTLGPGSGNQPQHF
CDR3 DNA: TGTGCCAGCTCCCCAACTCTAGGTCCGGGGTCGGGCAATCAGCCCCAGCATTTT

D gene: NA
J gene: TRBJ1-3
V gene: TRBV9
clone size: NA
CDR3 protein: CASSARSSGNTIYF
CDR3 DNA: TGTGCCAGCAGCGCGAGGAGCTCTGGAAACACCATATATTTT

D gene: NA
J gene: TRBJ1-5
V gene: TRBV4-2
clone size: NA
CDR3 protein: CASSQDLNQPQHF
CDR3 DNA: TGTGCCAGCAGCCAAGATCTAAATCAGCCCCAGCATTTT

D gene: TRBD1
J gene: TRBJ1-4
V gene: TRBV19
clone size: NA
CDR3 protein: CASSIQGAQTNEKLFF
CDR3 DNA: TGTGCCAGTAGTATACAGGGGGCGCAGACTAATGAAAAACTGTTTTTT

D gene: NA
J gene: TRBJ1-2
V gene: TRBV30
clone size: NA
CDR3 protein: CAWSVSWGEHGYTF
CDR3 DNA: TGTGCCTGGAGTGTATCGTGGGGGGAGCATGGCTACACCTTC

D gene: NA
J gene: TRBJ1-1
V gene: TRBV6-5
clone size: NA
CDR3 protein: CASKRETISEAFF
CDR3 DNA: TGTGCCAGTAAACGGGAGACAATTTCTGAAGCTTTCTTT

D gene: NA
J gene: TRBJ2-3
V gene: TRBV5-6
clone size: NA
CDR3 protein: CASQPREVAHTQYF
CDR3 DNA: TGTGCCAGCCAACCGAGGGAGGTCGCCCATACGCAGTATTTT

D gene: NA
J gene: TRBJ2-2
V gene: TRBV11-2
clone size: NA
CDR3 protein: CASSLGGPTGELFF
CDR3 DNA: TGTGCCAGCAGCTTAGGTGGGCCCACCGGGGAGCTGTTTTTT

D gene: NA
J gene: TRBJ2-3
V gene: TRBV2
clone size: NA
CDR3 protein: CASEYGRGNTDTQYF
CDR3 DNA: TGTGCCAGCGAATATGGGCGGGGAAACACAGATACGCAGTATTTT

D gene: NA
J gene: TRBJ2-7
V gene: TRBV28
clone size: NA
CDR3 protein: CASSLISGHYEQYF
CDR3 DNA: TGTGCCAGCAGTTTAATAAGCGGGCATTACGAGCAGTACTTC

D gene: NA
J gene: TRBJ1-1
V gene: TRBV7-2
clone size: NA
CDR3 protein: CASSLKGENTEAFF
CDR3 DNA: TGTGCCAGCAGCTTAAAAGGAGAGAACACTGAAGCTTTCTTT

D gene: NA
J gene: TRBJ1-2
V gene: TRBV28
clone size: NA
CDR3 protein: CASSLGRGGGYTF
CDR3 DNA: TGTGCCAGCAGTTTGGGCAGGGGTGGTGGCTACACCTTC